This is a list of T cell receptor beta chains from one sample in a study of beta chain bispecific antibodies for T cell cancers. TCRdb independently ran MiXCR on the 5' RACE reads; one entry per CDR3 protein. The top ten hold 6.5% to 8.5% of the sample, which has roughly 15,000 distinct CDR3 sequences, about 2.2% seen once. The antigens of these receptors remain unknown. The sequenced material came from healthy donor T cells cultured with leukemia cells. These TCRs come from a human donor in good health. Some clones in this sample may be carry-over from other donors' samples. Both conserved end residues are part of each CDR3. A D gene is named only where the DNA matches it firmly. Clone sizes are shown as once, few or many counts, or a class when the clone is expanded.

J gene | D gene | CDR3 length | V gene | clone size | CDR3 DNA | CDR3 protein
TRBJ1-2 | . | 15 | TRBV20-1 | many | TGCAGTGCTAGAGATAGGCAAGGGGCGCGCTATGGCTACACCTTC | CSARDRQGARYGYTF
TRBJ1-4 | TRBD1 | 17 | TRBV5-6 | many | TGTGCCAACCCACGGAGGGACAGGAATGCAACTAATGAAAAACTGTTTTTT | CANPRRDRNATNEKLFF
TRBJ2-7 | TRBD2 | 17 | TRBV5-8 | many | TGTGCCAGCAGGTATGGAGGCGGGGGGGCCCGCTCTTACGAGCAGTACTTC | CASRYGGGGARSYEQYF
TRBJ2-1 | . | 15 | TRBV25-1 | many | TGTGCCAGCAGTGAATGGGGGGCGTCCTACAATGAGCAGTTCTTC | CASSEWGASYNEQFF
TRBJ1-5 | . | 16 | TRBV19 | many | TGTGCCAGTAGCCGCCCTCCCGGACTCCTCAATCAGCCCCAGCATTTT | CASSRPPGLLNQPQHF
TRBJ2-1 | TRBD2 | 18 | TRBV5-1 | many | TGCGCCAGCAGCTCCCCATCCGGCGGGGGGGCGTTTTACAATGAGCAGTTCTTC | CASSSPSGGGAFYNEQFF
TRBJ2-1 | . | 14 | TRBV11-2 | many | TGTGCCAGCAGCCCAGCCGGGACCTACAATGAGCAGTTCTTC | CASSPAGTYNEQFF
TRBJ2-1 | . | 14 | TRBV9 | many | TGTGCCAGCAGCGTAGGGCTAGGGTACAATGAGCAGTTCTTC | CASSVGLGYNEQFF
TRBJ2-1 | . | 16 | TRBV3-1 | many | TGTGCCAGCAGCCAAGAGTACAGGGATTTCTACAATGAGCAGTTCTTC | CASSQEYRDFYNEQFF
TRBJ1-4 | . | 15 | TRBV11-2 | many | TGTGCCAGCAGCTTAGGAGGCAGGGGTGATGAAAAACTGTTTTTT | CASSLGGRGDEKLFF
TRBJ1-1 | . | 13 | TRBV3-1 | many | TGTGCCAGCAGCCCAAACGTGGGGTCTGAAGCTTTCTTT | CASSPNVGSEAFF
TRBJ2-7 | . | 14 | TRBV9 | many | TGTGCCAGCAGCGACAGGCCGAACTCCTACGAGCAGTACTTC | CASSDRPNSYEQYF
TRBJ2-7 | . | 16 | TRBV5-4 | many | TGTGCCAGCAGCTTGGCGGGTACGGGGTTTACCTACGAGCAGTACTTC | CASSLAGTGFTYEQYF
TRBJ2-1 | TRBD1 | 16 | TRBV29-1 | many | TGCAGCGTTGTCACTGGACAGGGGGCGTCCTACAATGAGCAGTTCTTC | CSVVTGQGASYNEQFF
TRBJ2-7 | . | 17 | TRBV20-1 | many | TGCAGTGCTAGAGATCCCACTCGTGGCTGGAGCTCCTACGAGCAGTACTTC | CSARDPTRGWSSYEQYF
TRBJ2-2 | . | 16 | TRBV3-1 | many | TGTGCCAGCAGCCAACACCTACAGGAGAACACCGGGGAGCTGTTTTTT | CASSQHLQENTGELFF
TRBJ1-2 | . | 16 | TRBV5-1 | few | TGCGCCAGCAGCTTGGCCATTGGCACTACGAACTATGGCTACACCTTC | CASSLAIGTTNYGYTF
TRBJ1-4 | . | 14 | TRBV5-1 | many | TGCGCCACCCGATTGGCCCCAGGAGCTGAAAAACTGTTTTTT | CATRLAPGAEKLFF